Listed here are 25 T cell receptor beta chains from one sample, sequenced in a study of T cells in Graves' hyperthyroidism and ophthalmopathy. Amplified TCR beta CDR3 regions derived from RNA transcripts. First-round RT-PCR of the TCR CDR3 relied on the HTBI primer set. In TCRdb, the multiplex PCR reads were re-called with MiXCR into one record per CDR3 protein. The repertoire holds around 300,000 distinct CDR3 sequences, with around 22% as singletons. The material sequenced was blood. The origin of the receptors is a man aged 30-40 years with Graves' ophthalmopathy.

The chain recombines TRBV5-1 with TRBJ2-7, with TRBD2 identical over 11 bases. CDR3 size: 16 residues. Losses at the gene ends were 0 bases for V and 2 bases for J; bases not matched to a gene: 4. Germline values: CDR1 SGHRS, CDR2 YFSETQ. In DNA, the CDR3 is TGCGCCAGCAGCTTGGGAACTAGCGGGAGTACCTACGAGCAGTACTTC. Amino acids: CASSLGTSGSTYEQYF.

This chain's CDR3 is CASSYSRERHTGELFF. CDR3 in DNA: TGTGCCAGCAGTTACTCGAGGGAGAGGCATACCGGGGAGCTGTTTTTT. The gene calls are TRBV6-2 or TRBV6-3 and TRBJ2-2, with D perhaps TRBD2 (5 bases). CDR1 is MNHEY and CDR2 is SVGEGT in the germline V gene. The CDR3 loop spans 16 amino acids. V was trimmed by 0 bases and J by 5 bases, leaving 13 bases between them.

This clonotype appeared a few times. The chain joins TRBV24-1 to TRBJ1-4; TRBD1 matches 9 bases. The CDR3 is made up of 15 amino acids. Trimming at V came to 7 bases and at J to 5 bases, leaving 7 bases not matched to a gene. Germline loops: CDR1 KGHDR, CDR2 SFDVKD. This chain's CDR3 is CATSPGTGLNEKLFF. In nucleotides, the CDR3 is TGTGCCACCAGCCCAGGGACAGGGTTAAATGAAAAACTGTTTTTT.

The sample holds one count of this clonotype. This rearrangement joins TRBV3-1 to TRBJ2-3, with 7 nucleotides matching TRBD2. Per germline, CDR1 LGHDT and CDR2 YNNKEL (reference sequence). The CDR3 totals 12 residues. The junction had 5 bases not matched to a gene; V was cut back by 4 bases and J by 10 bases. CDR3 amino acids: CASSLGLGAQYF. Here the CDR3 DNA reads TGTGCCAGCAGCCTAGGACTAGGGGCGCAGTATTTT.

This clonotype was found many times. This chain connects TRBV6-1 to TRBJ1-5; no clear D gene. The CDR3 has 14 amino acids. Germline CDR1 MNHNS, CDR2 SASEGT. Deletions cut 5 bases from V and 4 bases from J, with 12 bases between. CDR3 nucleotide sequence: TGTGCCAGCAGTTATGGGGTTGGAAATCAGCCCCAGCATTTT. This gives the protein CASSYGVGNQPQHF.

This clonotype was counted only a few times. The V and J genes are TRBV29-1 and TRBJ2-7; 12 bases line up with TRBD1. Losses at the gene ends were 4 bases for V and 5 bases for J; bases not matched to a gene: 9. CDR3 length equals 15 residues. The V gene's germline CDR1 is SQVTM and CDR2 ANQGSEA. CDR3 sequence reads: CSVGDPGQGADEQYF. CDR3 bases: TGCAGCGTTGGAGACCCGGGACAGGGGGCGGACGAGCAGTACTTC.

The sample holds a few counts of this clonotype. V is TRBV6-1 and J is TRBJ2-5; 7 bases agree with TRBD1. Germline loops: CDR1 MNHNS, CDR2 SASEGT. The CDR3 extends over 15 amino acids. The trim removed 5 bases at V and 2 bases at J, leaving 8 bases unmatched. CDR3 protein: CASSYPTGSQETQYF. In DNA form, the CDR3 reads TGTGCCAGCAGTTATCCGACAGGGTCTCAAGAGACCCAGTACTTC.

The rearrangement uses TRBV2 and TRBJ2-2, with D perhaps TRBD1 or TRBD2 (5 bases each). The germline V gene has CDR1 SNHLY and CDR2 FYNNEI. Trimming pared 6 bases from V and 4 bases from J, leaving 12 bases between. This CDR3 has 14 amino acids. CDR3 coding DNA: TGTGCCAGCAGATTGGACGGGACCACCGGGGAGCTGTTTTTT. This translates into CASRLDGTTGELFF.

The chain links TRBV7-2 to TRBJ2-7; perhaps TRBD2 as D (5 bases). This CDR3 spans 16 amino acids. V lost 5 bases, J lost 0 bases, and 17 bases lay in between. The germline CDR1 and CDR2 sequences are SGHTA and FQGNSA. The CDR3 coding sequence is TGTGCCAGCAGCGTCGACCCTAGCAGGAGCTCCTACGAGCAGTACTTC. It yields the protein CASSVDPSRSSYEQYF.

The chain links TRBV7-6 to TRBJ2-4, with D perhaps matching TRBD1 (6 bases). The CDR3 consists of 16 residues. Trimming removed 4 bases from V and 3 bases from J, with 16 bases in between. Germline assignment: CDR1 SGHVS and CDR2 FNYEAQ. The DNA for the CDR3 is TGTGCCAGCAGCTCAGGACAGATCTGGGACAAAAACATTCAGTACTTC. Protein sequence: CASSSGQIWDKNIQYF.

This clonotype has only a few counts. The chain joins TRBV29-1 to TRBJ2-7; a possible D gene is TRBD2 (5 bases). Germline lookup yields CDR1 SQVTM and CDR2 ANQGSEA. CDR3 length equals 13 residues. Trimming left V 4 bases short and J 3 bases short, with 13 bases between. The DNA for the CDR3 is TGCAGCGTTGCCCAGCGGCAGGTCTACGAGCAGTACTTC. The encoded protein is CSVAQRQVYEQYF.

This chain uses TRBV29-1 with TRBJ2-1, with 10 bases matching TRBD2. Germline V gives CDR1 SQVTM, CDR2 ANQGSEA. The length of the CDR3 is 16 residues. V lost 3 bases, J lost 4 bases, and 9 bases stayed unmatched. CDR3 nucleotides: TGCAGCGTTGAGCGGACTAGCGGAGGGGGTTACAATGAGCAGTTCTTC. Its protein is CSVERTSGGGYNEQFF.

This clonotype was detected many times. The chain links TRBV11-3 to TRBJ2-1, with D tentatively TRBD1 (7 bases). V was clipped by 5 bases and J by 0 bases, with 14 bases between them. The germline V gene encodes CDR1 SGHNT and CDR2 YENEEA. The CDR3 length is 16 residues. This CDR3 is CASSPEGAGSYNEQFF. CDR3 DNA: TGTGCCAGCAGCCCGGAGGGGGCGGGCTCCTACAATGAGCAGTTCTTC. The full variable domain, with the rest looked up from reference TRBV11-3 and TRBJ2-1, is EAGVVQSPRYKIIEKKQPVAFWCNPISGHNTLYWYLQNLGQGPELLIRYENEEAVDDSQLPKDRFSAERLKGVDSTLKIQPAELGDSAVYLCASSPEGAGSYNEQFFGPGTRLTVL.

This sequence joins TRBV24-1 and TRBJ2-3; no clear D gene. CDR1 KGHDR and CDR2 SFDVKD come from the germline V gene. The length of the CDR3 is 13 residues. V dropped 5 bases and J dropped 3 bases, with 8 bases sitting between them. The CDR3 loop is CATSGSRTDTQYF. CDR3 nucleotides: TGTGCCACCAGTGGGAGTCGGACAGATACGCAGTATTTT.

The chain recombines TRBV7-2 with TRBJ2-2; D possibly corresponds to TRBD2 (5 bases). V was cut by 3 bases and J by 4 bases, with 9 bases left in between. The CDR3 covers 14 residues. The germline V gene has CDR1 SGHTA and CDR2 FQGNSA. CDR3 in DNA: TGTGCCAGCAGCTTCGGGGTATTCACCGGGGAGCTGTTTTTT. As protein: CASSFGVFTGELFF. The full variable domain, rest sourced from reference TRBV7-2 and TRBJ2-2, is GAGVSQSPSNKVTEKGKDVELRCDPISGHTALYWYRQSLGQGLEFLIYFQGNSAPDKSGLPSDRFSAERTGGSVSTLTIQRTQQEDSAVYLCASSFGVFTGELFFGEGSRLTVL.

At least ten counts were recorded for this clonotype. The J gene is TRBJ1-1, the V gene TRBV20-1, with TRBD1 matching 8 bases. V lost 2 bases and J lost 1; bases outside the gene matches: 3. CDR1 and CDR2 (germline): DFQATT, SNEGSKA (reference sequence). This CDR3 spans 14 amino acids. The CDR3 sequence is CSARKTGGNTEAFF. CDR3 sequence (DNA): TGCAGTGCTAGAAAAACAGGGGGGAACACTGAAGCTTTCTTT.

This clonotype was seen ten or more times. The gene calls are TRBV7-8 and TRBJ2-7; maybe TRBD2 (5 bases). This CDR3 is built from 17 residues. Germline V lookup: CDR1 SGHVS, CDR2 FQNEAQ. V was pared by 2 bases and J by 1 base, with 18 bases between. The CDR3 DNA follows: TGTGCCAGCAGCTTAACGGCGGTGGGAGAGAAATCCTACGAGCAGTACTTC. It translates to CASSLTAVGEKSYEQYF.

This clonotype showed up many times. The chain recombines TRBV28 with TRBJ1-2; unclear D gene. V lost 4 bases, J lost 6 bases, and 12 bases lay in between. Per germline, CDR1 MDHEN and CDR2 SYDVKM. The CDR3 length is 13 residues. The CDR3 here is CASSSTMNDGYTF. CDR3 sequence (DNA): TGTGCCAGCAGTTCAACAATGAATGATGGCTACACCTTC.

This clonotype was counted ten times or more. V is TRBV11-2 and J is TRBJ2-2; D is perhaps TRBD2 (6 bases). Trimming left V 4 bases short and J 4 bases short, with 13 bases between. Germline-derived CDR1 and CDR2 are SGHAT and FQNNGV. CDR3 length: 15 amino acids. CDR3 bases: TGTGCCAGCAGCTCTAAGCGGGCCAGCACCGGGGAGCTGTTTTTT. It encodes CASSSKRASTGELFF.

This clonotype has more than one count but fewer than ten. V usage is TRBV5-1 and J usage is TRBJ2-5; TRBD1 agrees at 8 bases. V was clipped by 4 bases and J by 2 bases; unmatched bases: 7. The CDR3 covers 15 residues. CDR1 is SGHRS and CDR2 is YFSETQ in the germline V gene. CDR3: CASSIQQGGQETQYF. Here the CDR3 DNA reads TGCGCCAGCAGCATCCAACAGGGGGGACAAGAGACCCAGTACTTC.

About this clonotype itself: The junction does not match germline at one end; this may be a read error. The V call is TRBV27, the J call TRBJ1-4; no clear D. The CDR3 is made up of 14 amino acids. CDR1 and CDR2 from the germline V gene are MNHEY and SMNVEV (reference sequence). The CDR3 loop reads CASSPPGNNEKPFF. In DNA form, the CDR3 reads TGTGCCAGCAGTCCACCGGGCAATAATGAAAAACCGTTTTTT. The full variable domain, its missing parts supplied by reference TRBV27 and TRBJ1-4, is EAQVTQNPRYLITVTGKKLTVTCSQNMNHEYMSWYRQDPGLGLRQIYYSMNVEVTDKGDVPEGYKVSRKEKRNFPLILESPSPNQTSLYFCASSPPGNNEKPFFGSGTQLSVL.

This clonotype was seen only a few times. The V and J genes are TRBV9 and TRBJ1-4, with unresolved D. Germline CDR1 and CDR2: SGDLS and YYNGEE. The CDR3 extends over 14 amino acids. Trimming took 0 bases from V and 0 from J, leaving 3 bases between them. CDR3 loop: CASSVGTTNEKLFF. CDR3 in DNA: TGTGCCAGCAGCGTAGGGACAACTAATGAAAAACTGTTTTTT.

In this sample, this clonotype turned up many times. The V and J genes are TRBV7-2 and TRBJ2-3; the D is unclear. The CDR3 loop spans 15 amino acids. Germline V gene lookup returns CDR1 SGHTA and CDR2 FQGNSA. Trimming cost V 1 base and J 3 bases, with 11 bases left between them. The CDR3, as DNA: TGTGCCAGCAGCTTAGATTATTTACAGACAGATACGCAGTATTTT. Amino acids: CASSLDYLQTDTQYF.

This clonotype was observed many times. The chain links TRBV11-3 to TRBJ2-1; TRBD2 matches 11 bases. The germline CDR1 and CDR2 sequences are SGHNT and YENEEA. V trimming: 7 bases; J trimming: 8 bases; junction bases outside the gene matches: 10. This CDR3 spans 15 amino acids. The CDR3 here is CASTQGTSGLDEQFF. CDR3 coding DNA: TGTGCCAGCACCCAGGGGACTAGCGGATTGGATGAGCAGTTCTTC.

The chain is built from TRBV19 and TRBJ1-5; D not certain. V was pared by 3 bases and J by 1 base, with 10 bases between. Germline values: CDR1 LNHDA, CDR2 SQIVND (reference sequence). CDR3 size: 15 residues. DNA for the CDR3: TGTGCCAGTAGTATGACTGGAGACAGCAATCAGCCCCAGCATTTT. It is translated as CASSMTGDSNQPQHF.